This section outlines one T cell receptor (beta chain) sequence together with its context. Antigen unknown. Produced via immunoSEQ multiplex PCR; TCRdb's table is partial and in-frame only. The table has about 130,000 clones, about nine tenths seen once. The ends were cut back, 3 bases at V and 5 bases at J, with 15 bases in the middle. CDR1 is SGHRS, CDR2 YFSETQ, per germline. CDR3 length: 14 residues. The data derive from a study of T cell responses to AZD1222 COVID-19 vaccine. Findings and limits, study-wide: Repertoire sampling happened only post peak T cell response. Distributed over spike, vaccine-associated CD4 TCRs predominated at 160-218 and 743-854.

This chain uses TRBV5-1 with TRBJ2-7; perhaps TRBD2 as D (5 bases). The receptor was derived from an adult in good health. Sequenced here: peripheral blood, sampled on day 0 of AZD1222 vaccination. The CDR3 DNA reads as TGCGCCAGCAGCTCCCCCGGGGTCTTCAACGAGCAGTACTTC. Encoded protein: CASSSPGVFNEQYF.